A selection of T cell receptor beta chains follows, all from one sample in a study of cytomegalovirus exposure and HLA in healthy donors. Generated by immunoSEQ multiplex PCR, the TCRdb table keeps only in-frame clones and is missing some. The sample lists around 100,000 clones, approximately 67% occurring once. The sequenced material came from PBMCs. The receptors were sampled from a young man in good health and CMV-seropositive. The conserved cysteine and the conserved F or W are not part of the CDR3 here. The D gene is left open where the match is weak. Rows may omit the clone size; those that give it use once, few, many or a size class.

size: -
D: -
V: TRBV29-1
CDR3: SAGIQDLTYNEQF

size: -
D: TRBD1
V: TRBV5-1
CDR3: ASSLEGQGVVANEKLF

size: -
D: TRBD1
V: TRBV7-9
CDR3: ASSLDRTYEQY

size: -
D: -
V: TRBV29-1
CDR3: SVVSGGNEQF

size: -
D: TRBD2
V: TRBV28
CDR3: ASSLMGGTGANVLT

size: -
D: TRBD2
V: TRBV9
CDR3: ASSATSGGGETQY

size: -
D: -
V: TRBV28
CDR3: ASSFENSPLH

size: once
D: -
V: TRBV6-1
CDR3: ASGGKMMNTEAF

size: once
D: TRBD2
V: TRBV10-2
CDR3: ASSKRGGGETQY

size: -
D: TRBD2
V: TRBV18
CDR3: ASSRGLDSYEQY

size: -
D: TRBD1
V: TRBV5-4
CDR3: ASSFGTGVIEAF

size: -
D: TRBD2
V: TRBV27
CDR3: ASFKVGSGGYQETQY

size: -
D: TRBD1
V: TRBV30
CDR3: AWSVGRGLGNTIY

size: -
D: -
V: TRBV5-1
CDR3: ASSLAQEGDTQY

size: few
D: -
V: TRBV5-1
CDR3: ASSLAGERGYT

size: few
D: -
V: TRBV5-1
CDR3: ASSLEGWGQPYNEQF

size: -
D: -
V: TRBV7-2
CDR3: ASSLGTKVEQY

size: -
D: TRBD1
V: TRBV6-5
CDR3: ASSSRTGGGYT

size: -
D: -
V: TRBV6-1
CDR3: ASTPDRSSSYEQY

size: -
D: TRBD1
V: TRBV2
CDR3: ASSVKKGAGGYT

size: -
D: -
V: TRBV28
CDR3: ASSLGGGREQY

size: -
D: TRBD2
V: TRBV5-4
CDR3: ASSSEPSGGWDNEQF

size: few
D: TRBD2
V: TRBV7-4
CDR3: ANLPGVAGGLTTYEQY

size: few
D: -
V: TRBV5-1
CDR3: ASSSHSGNQETQY

size: few
D: -
V: TRBV5-6
CDR3: ASSLSRNTEAF

size: few
D: -
V: TRBV30
CDR3: AWSGQALGYT

size: few
D: -
V: TRBV6-4
CDR3: ASSDRQGTYGYT

size: -
D: -
V: TRBV5-4
CDR3: ASSSQLFSGANVLT

size: -
D: -
V: TRBV5-4
CDR3: ASRHSGAWGYT

size: -
D: TRBD1
V: TRBV5-6
CDR3: ASSPPGTAKGYT

size: -
D: -
V: TRBV7-3
CDR3: ASSLRGDYNEQF

size: -
D: -
V: TRBV5-1
CDR3: ASSFQVGSSGNTIY

size: few
D: TRBD1
V: TRBV4-2
CDR3: ASSPSGTGSYEQY

size: -
D: -
V: TRBV21-1
CDR3: ASRRRLAVSYEQY

size: once
D: -
V: TRBV14
CDR3: ASSRWAGADTQY

size: -
D: -
V: TRBV5-1
CDR3: ASSPSGGSGNSPLH

size: once
D: -
V: TRBV4-1
CDR3: ASSRGRGEETQY

size: -
D: -
V: TRBV2
CDR3: ASIAESSYNSPLH

size: -
D: -
V: TRBV6-5
CDR3: ASSLLDTQY

size: -
D: -
V: TRBV6-5
CDR3: ASSYSAGPGGEQF

size: -
D: -
V: TRBV7-3
CDR3: ASSEGRDTEAF

size: -
D: TRBD2
V: TRBV6-6
CDR3: ASSYWRGWIGELF

size: -
D: -
V: TRBV11-3
CDR3: ASSLGVYSEQY

size: few
D: -
V: TRBV7-9
CDR3: ASSPSMDRPYGYT

size: -
D: TRBD1
V: TRBV27
CDR3: ASSGQASSYEQY

size: -
D: -
V: TRBV13
CDR3: ASSFPGVAYNEQF

size: -
D: -
V: TRBV6-4
CDR3: ASSAARTWRGQH

size: few
D: -
V: TRBV29-1
CDR3: SVPRGNEQY

size: -
D: TRBD1
V: TRBV7-9
CDR3: ASSPQTGTGTGYT

size: once
D: -
V: TRBV23-1
CDR3: ASSHLSEKDSDTEAF

size: -
D: TRBD1
V: TRBV5-6
CDR3: ASSLVGGQVPGEAF

size: -
D: TRBD1
V: TRBV5-6
CDR3: ASSLGQGLYEQY

size: -
D: -
V: TRBV5-1
CDR3: ASSLELLNTEAF

size: -
D: -
V: TRBV6-5
CDR3: AVQSGVHNEQF